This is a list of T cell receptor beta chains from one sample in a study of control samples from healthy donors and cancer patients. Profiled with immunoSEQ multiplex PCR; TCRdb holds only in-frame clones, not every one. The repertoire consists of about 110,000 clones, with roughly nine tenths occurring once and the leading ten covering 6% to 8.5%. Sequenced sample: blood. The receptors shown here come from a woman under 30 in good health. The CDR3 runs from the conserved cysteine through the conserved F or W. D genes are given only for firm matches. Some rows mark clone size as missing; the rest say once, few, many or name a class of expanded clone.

CDR3nt: TGTGCCATCAGTGCAACAGGGGAGAACTATGGCTACACCTTC
CDR3aa: CAISATGENYGYTF
j_gene: TRBJ1-2
v_gene: TRBV10-3
d_gene: TRBD1
abundance: .

CDR3nt: TGTGCCACCAGTGATTTCCAAGGAAAACTGTTTTTT
CDR3aa: CATSDFQGKLFF
j_gene: TRBJ1-4
v_gene: TRBV24-1
d_gene: .
abundance: .

CDR3nt: TGTGCCAGCAGCTTGGAATTTAACTATGGCTACACCTTC
CDR3aa: CASSLEFNYGYTF
j_gene: TRBJ1-2
v_gene: TRBV5-8
d_gene: .
abundance: few

CDR3nt: TGCGCCAGCAGCTCTGGCGTTAGCGGGGGGGCTGATACGCAGTATTTT
CDR3aa: CASSSGVSGGADTQYF
j_gene: TRBJ2-3
v_gene: TRBV5-1
d_gene: TRBD2
abundance: .

CDR3nt: TGCGCCAGCAGCTTGGGGACTAGGAGGGATGAAAAACTGTTTTTT
CDR3aa: CASSLGTRRDEKLFF
j_gene: TRBJ1-4
v_gene: TRBV5-1
d_gene: .
abundance: .

CDR3nt: TGTGCCAGCAGCCAAGCGTACACAGATACGCAGTATTTT
CDR3aa: CASSQAYTDTQYF
j_gene: TRBJ2-3
v_gene: TRBV7-2
d_gene: .
abundance: .

CDR3nt: TGTGCCACCAGCTTAAGACAGGGGGCGCTTTATGGCTACACCTTC
CDR3aa: CATSLRQGALYGYTF
j_gene: TRBJ1-2
v_gene: TRBV15
d_gene: TRBD1
abundance: .

CDR3nt: TGTGCCAGCAGCTTAGTTGGCGCGGGAGCTTTCTTT
CDR3aa: CASSLVGAGAFF
j_gene: TRBJ1-1
v_gene: TRBV7-2
d_gene: .
abundance: .

CDR3nt: TGTGCCAGCAGTTACTCGAATCCGACGGTAGCTGAAGCTTTCTTT
CDR3aa: CASSYSNPTVAEAFF
j_gene: TRBJ1-1
v_gene: TRBV6-2/TRBV6-3
d_gene: .
abundance: once

CDR3nt: TGCGCCAGCAGCTTTACTAGCGGGGTCGATGAGCAGTTCTTC
CDR3aa: CASSFTSGVDEQFF
j_gene: TRBJ2-1
v_gene: TRBV5-1
d_gene: TRBD2
abundance: .

CDR3nt: TGTGCCTGGACCACGCTTCATACAGGGGGAGGCTACACCTTC
CDR3aa: CAWTTLHTGGGYTF
j_gene: TRBJ1-2
v_gene: TRBV30
d_gene: TRBD1
abundance: .

CDR3nt: TGTGCCAGCCGAAATAGACAGGGGGCCCTGTATGCTTTCTTT
CDR3aa: CASRNRQGALYAFF
j_gene: TRBJ1-1
v_gene: TRBV6-5
d_gene: TRBD1
abundance: .

CDR3nt: TGTGCCAGCAGCTTAGGGGGTTTCTACGAGCAGTACTTC
CDR3aa: CASSLGGFYEQYF
j_gene: TRBJ2-7
v_gene: TRBV7-2
d_gene: .
abundance: .

CDR3nt: TGCGCCAGCAGCCTGACCGGGACAGGGAAGGGTAGGGCCCCTTTCTTT
CDR3aa: CASSLTGTGKGRAPFF
j_gene: TRBJ1-1
v_gene: TRBV4-1
d_gene: TRBD1
abundance: .

CDR3nt: TGTGCCAGCAGCGGGACAGGCCTTAGCACAGATACGCAGTATTTT
CDR3aa: CASSGTGLSTDTQYF
j_gene: TRBJ2-3
v_gene: TRBV5-4
d_gene: TRBD1
abundance: .

CDR3nt: TGTGCCAGCAGCGTAGACGGCGGGATTGGCAATGAGCAGTTCTTC
CDR3aa: CASSVDGGIGNEQFF
j_gene: TRBJ2-1
v_gene: TRBV9
d_gene: .
abundance: .